This passage covers 5 T cell receptor beta chains from one sample sequenced in a study. TCRdb re-analysed the RT-PCR reads in MiXCR, keeping a single row per CDR3 protein. The profile shows fewer than 800,000 distinct CDR3 sequences, approximately 15% of them singletons. What was sequenced was memory CD4+ T cells from blood. These receptors were taken from a female donor in good health, serving as a healthy control.

V and J are TRBV6-2 or TRBV6-3 and TRBJ2-6, with 7 bases identical to TRBD1. The CDR3 sequence is 16 residues long. Germline V gene data show CDR1 as MNHEY and CDR2 as SVGEGT. V lost 6 bases, J lost 0 bases, and 5 bases stayed unmatched. CDR3 sequence: CASRETGRSGANVLTF. CDR3 bases: TGTGCCAGCAGGGAGACAGGGCGCTCTGGGGCCAACGTCCTGACTTTC.

This clonotype was seen only a few times. The germline gene is not matched at one end of the junction; a read error may be the cause. The CDR3 here is CSARVQDREYEQHF. The DNA for the CDR3 is TGCAGTGCTAGAGTTCAGGACAGGGAATACGAGCAGCACTTC. V and J are TRBV20-1 and TRBJ2-7; TRBD1 aligns across 8 bases. The CDR3 sequence is 14 residues long. Germline V gives CDR1 DFQATT, CDR2 SNEGSKA (reference sequence).

The chain has TRBV7-9 and TRBJ1-2; 9 nucleotides match TRBD1. The CDR3 covers 15 residues. Germline V gene sequence: CDR1 SEHNR, CDR2 FQNEAQ (reference sequence). The J segment lost 5 bases and the V segment lost 6 bases, leaving 10 bases of the junction unmatched. The CDR3 region is CASSGAGTGQYGYTF. CDR3 bases: TGTGCCAGCAGTGGAGCCGGGACAGGGCAATATGGCTACACCTTC.

This clonotype was observed a handful of times. CDR3 DNA: TGCGCCAGCAGCACGACGGGCCAAGAGACCCAGTACTTC. Translating it yields CASSTTGQETQYF. This rearrangement joins TRBV5-1 to TRBJ2-5; D unclear. This CDR3 spans 13 amino acids. CDR1 and CDR2 from the germline V gene are SGHRS and YFSETQ. Deletions cut 4 bases from V and 1 base from J, with 8 bases between.

This clonotype was detected many times. J is TRBJ1-2 and V is TRBV29-1, with 7 positions matching TRBD1. The germline V gene encodes CDR1 SQVTM and CDR2 ANQGSEA. Losses at the gene ends were 7 bases for V and 5 bases for J; bases not matched to a gene: 10. The CDR3 length is 13 residues. The DNA of the CDR3 is TGCAGCGCCCCCAGGGGGGTCGGATATGGCTACACCTTC. Translation: CSAPRGVGYGYTF.